These 2 T cell receptor beta chains were all obtained from the same sample, sequenced in a study of T-cell reconstitution after alpha-beta-depleted transplantation in children. Unique molecular identifiers were incorporated into the prepared TCRbeta library. A single record per CDR3 protein comes from TCRdb applying MiXCR to the PCR reads. The repertoire holds approximately 520,000 distinct CDR3 sequences, roughly 11% seen once, with less than 15% in the top ten. The sample here was PBMCs, mostly from graft donor cells, taken 180 days after TCRalphabeta/CD19-depleted stem cell transplant. The receptors shown here come from a female patient aged 2-15 years who had a stem cell transplant for aplastic anemia, so the T cells may come from the graft donor.

This clonotype turned up a few times. CDR3 DNA sequence: TGTGCCAGCTCACCTACTAGCTTTGGACAGGGGGCAAGATCCTACGAGCAGTACGTC. Encoded protein: CASSPTSFGQGARSYEQYV. The V and J genes are TRBV18 and TRBJ2-7; 11 bases agree with TRBD1. Losses at the gene ends were 3 bases for V and 1 base for J; bases not matched to a gene: 14. The CDR3 has 19 residues. Germline CDR1 is KGHSH and CDR2 is LQKENI.

Only a few counts were recorded for this clonotype. The chain carries TRBV7-8 and TRBJ2-1; a possible D gene is TRBD2 (5 bases). This CDR3 region has 15 residues. Germline lookup yields CDR1 SGHVS and CDR2 FQNEAQ. V was trimmed by 6 bases and J by 6 bases, leaving 18 bases between them. CDR3 region: CASRTLAKGTNEQFF. CDR3 nucleotides: TGTGCCAGCAGGACCTTAGCGAAAGGCACCAATGAGCAGTTCTTC.